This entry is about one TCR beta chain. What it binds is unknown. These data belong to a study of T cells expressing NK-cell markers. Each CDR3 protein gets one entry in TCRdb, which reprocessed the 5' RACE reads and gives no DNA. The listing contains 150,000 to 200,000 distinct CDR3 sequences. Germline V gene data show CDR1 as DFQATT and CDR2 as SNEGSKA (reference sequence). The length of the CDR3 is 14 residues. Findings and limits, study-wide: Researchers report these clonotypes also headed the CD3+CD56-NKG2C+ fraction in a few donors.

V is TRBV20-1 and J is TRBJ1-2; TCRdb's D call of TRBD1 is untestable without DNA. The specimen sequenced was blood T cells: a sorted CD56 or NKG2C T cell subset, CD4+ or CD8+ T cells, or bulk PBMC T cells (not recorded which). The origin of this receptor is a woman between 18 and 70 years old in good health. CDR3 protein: CSASRGGLNYGYTF.